A selection of T cell receptor beta chains follows, all from one sample in a study of metastatic and nonmetastatic thyroid tumors. TCRdb re-called the PCR reads with MiXCR. The repertoire holds tens of thousands of clones, with roughly 14% as singletons. The specimen sequenced was blood. Receptors were obtained from a female donor with papillary thyroid cancer or a benign thyroid nodule (not recorded which). Some clones in this sample may be carry-over from other donors' samples. Each CDR3 is given with its conserved first and last residue. Fields, in order: clone size, D gene, V gene, J gene, CDR3 DNA, CDR3 protein. D genes are given only for firm matches. Clone sizes are given selectively: once, few, many, or a class where the clone is expanded.

abundance: many
d_gene: .
v_gene: TRBV7-9
j_gene: TRBJ2-3
CDR3nt: TGTGCCACGCTACTCCTGGATACGCAGTATTTT
CDR3aa: CATLLLDTQYF

abundance: .
d_gene: TRBD1
v_gene: TRBV28
j_gene: TRBJ1-1
CDR3nt: TGTGCCAGCAGTTCCCCCAGGGGGCTCGGGAGTCAAACTTTCTTT
CDR3aa: CASSSPRGLGSQTFF

abundance: many
d_gene: .
v_gene: TRBV5-1
j_gene: TRBJ1-1
CDR3nt: TGCGCCAGCAGCGCGGAGGCGAGCACTGAAGCTTTCTTT
CDR3aa: CASSAEASTEAFF

abundance: .
d_gene: .
v_gene: TRBV11-1
j_gene: TRBJ2-1
CDR3nt: TGTGCCAGCAGCCCCTCGAGGGCCATTGGCCGCAATGAGCAGTTCTTC
CDR3aa: CASSPSRAIGRNEQFF

abundance: .
d_gene: .
v_gene: TRBV20-1
j_gene: TRBJ2-7
CDR3nt: TGCAGTGCTACACGCGGGAAGTACGAGCAGTACTTC
CDR3aa: CSATRGKYEQYF

abundance: many
d_gene: .
v_gene: TRBV2
j_gene: TRBJ1-1
CDR3nt: TGTGCCACCTCGAAACGACAGAACACTGAAGCTTTCTTT
CDR3aa: CATSKRQNTEAFF

abundance: many
d_gene: TRBD1
v_gene: TRBV5-1
j_gene: TRBJ1-4
CDR3nt: TGCGCCAGCAGCTTGGAGGGGGCTGGGAATGAAAAACTGTTTTTT
CDR3aa: CASSLEGAGNEKLFF

abundance: many
d_gene: .
v_gene: TRBV18
j_gene: TRBJ1-2
CDR3nt: TGTGCCAGCTCACCTATACTACAGGGAGAGGATGGCTACACCTTC
CDR3aa: CASSPILQGEDGYTF

abundance: few
d_gene: .
v_gene: TRBV5-1
j_gene: TRBJ2-7
CDR3nt: TGCGCCAGCAGCGAGCTAGCCCTCAGCTACGAGCAGTACTTC
CDR3aa: CASSELALSYEQYF

abundance: many
d_gene: .
v_gene: TRBV5-6
j_gene: TRBJ2-1
CDR3nt: TGTGCCAGCAGCTTAGGGACCAATGAGCAGTTCTTC
CDR3aa: CASSLGTNEQFF

abundance: many
d_gene: .
v_gene: TRBV5-1
j_gene: TRBJ1-3
CDR3nt: TGCGCCAGCTCGACCTCTGGAAACACCATATATTTT
CDR3aa: CASSTSGNTIYF

abundance: many
d_gene: TRBD2
v_gene: TRBV19
j_gene: TRBJ2-1
CDR3nt: TGTGCCAGTACCACAGCCTGGGCTAGCGGGAGGGAGCAGTTCTTC
CDR3aa: CASTTAWASGREQFF

abundance: .
d_gene: .
v_gene: TRBV27
j_gene: TRBJ1-6
CDR3nt: TGTGCCAGCAGATTCGTTACCACTGGTTCACCCCTCCACTTT
CDR3aa: CASRFVTTGSPLHF

abundance: many
d_gene: .
v_gene: TRBV24-1
j_gene: TRBJ2-2
CDR3nt: TGTGCCACCGACCACACCCCGGGGGACACCGGGGAGCTGTTTTTT
CDR3aa: CATDHTPGDTGELFF

abundance: many
d_gene: .
v_gene: TRBV7-2
j_gene: TRBJ2-2
CDR3nt: TGTGCCAGCAGCCACTCGGGGCTGAGCACCGGGGAGCTGTTTTTT
CDR3aa: CASSHSGLSTGELFF

abundance: many
d_gene: .
v_gene: TRBV29-1
j_gene: TRBJ1-1
CDR3nt: TGCAGCGGTCGGGTGGGGGGGAACACTGAAGCTTTCTTT
CDR3aa: CSGRVGGNTEAFF

abundance: many
d_gene: TRBD1
v_gene: TRBV9
j_gene: TRBJ2-1
CDR3nt: TGTGCCAGCAGCGGCCCCGGGACAGCCTACAATGAGCAGTTCTTC
CDR3aa: CASSGPGTAYNEQFF

abundance: many
d_gene: TRBD1
v_gene: TRBV3-1
j_gene: TRBJ2-1
CDR3nt: TGTGCCAGCAGCCCCCTTGGTCGGCAGGGGGCGTACAATGAGCAGTTCTTC
CDR3aa: CASSPLGRQGAYNEQFF

abundance: many
d_gene: .
v_gene: TRBV11-3
j_gene: TRBJ2-5
CDR3nt: TGTGCCAGCAGCTTTGAACGGGGCGGAGAGACCCAGTACTTC
CDR3aa: CASSFERGGETQYF

abundance: .
d_gene: .
v_gene: TRBV28
j_gene: TRBJ2-3
CDR3nt: TGTGCCAGCAGTGGGAGGGGGTACAGATATACGCAGTATTTT
CDR3aa: CASSGRGYRYTQYF

abundance: few
d_gene: .
v_gene: TRBV6-1
j_gene: TRBJ2-7
CDR3nt: TGTGCCAGCAGCCAGGAGGGGTACAAGAAGTACTTC
CDR3aa: CASSQEGYKKYF

abundance: many
d_gene: .
v_gene: TRBV11-2
j_gene: TRBJ2-2
CDR3nt: TGTGCCAGCAGCTCGAGGTACAGCGGGAACACCGGGGAGCTGTTTTTT
CDR3aa: CASSSRYSGNTGELFF

abundance: .
d_gene: TRBD2
v_gene: TRBV20-1
j_gene: TRBJ2-7
CDR3nt: TGCAGTGCTAGAGGCGTAGCGGGGTCCTACGAGCAGTACTTC
CDR3aa: CSARGVAGSYEQYF

abundance: many
d_gene: .
v_gene: TRBV19
j_gene: TRBJ1-5
CDR3nt: TGTGCCAGTAGTATATTGGGCGGCGGTGGCAATCAGCCCCAGCATTTT
CDR3aa: CASSILGGGGNQPQHF

abundance: many
d_gene: TRBD2
v_gene: TRBV9
j_gene: TRBJ2-1
CDR3nt: TGTGCCAGCAGTCAACCTCGCAGCGGGAGTAACAATGAGCAGTTCTTC
CDR3aa: CASSQPRSGSNNEQFF

abundance: many
d_gene: .
v_gene: TRBV18
j_gene: TRBJ1-2
CDR3nt: TGTGCCAGCTCGCCTGGCTCCGGGAGAGGAAGGGTGGATGGCTACACCTTC
CDR3aa: CASSPGSGRGRVDGYTF

abundance: many
d_gene: .
v_gene: TRBV28
j_gene: TRBJ1-1
CDR3nt: TGTGCCAGCAGCCCTTTCGAGGGACACTCTGAAGCTTTCTTT
CDR3aa: CASSPFEGHSEAFF

abundance: medium-sized
d_gene: .
v_gene: TRBV6-1
j_gene: TRBJ2-3
CDR3nt: TGTGCCAGCAGTCTCCTTTCTAGCGACATCACAGATACGCAGTATTTT
CDR3aa: CASSLLSSDITDTQYF

abundance: many
d_gene: .
v_gene: TRBV28
j_gene: TRBJ1-1
CDR3nt: TGTGCCAGCAGTTACTTGCATGGGACGGGCACTGAAGCTTTCTTT
CDR3aa: CASSYLHGTGTEAFF

abundance: few
d_gene: .
v_gene: TRBV2
j_gene: TRBJ2-5
CDR3nt: TGTGCCACCGGGATATCACCCCCCCAAGAGACCCAGTACTTC
CDR3aa: CATGISPPQETQYF

abundance: medium-sized
d_gene: .
v_gene: TRBV6-5
j_gene: TRBJ1-2
CDR3nt: TGTGCCAGCATCGGAGTCATAACCAGGACGGGGGATAACTATGGCTACACCTTC
CDR3aa: CASIGVITRTGDNYGYTF

abundance: many
d_gene: TRBD2
v_gene: TRBV7-7
j_gene: TRBJ2-1
CDR3nt: TGTGCTAGCAGCTTAGCGCCAAGACTAGCGGGAGTACACAATGAGCAGTTCTTC
CDR3aa: CASSLAPRLAGVHNEQFF

abundance: many
d_gene: .
v_gene: TRBV19
j_gene: TRBJ2-1
CDR3nt: TGTGCCAGTAGTATAGTGGGTGAGCAGTTCTTC
CDR3aa: CASSIVGEQFF

abundance: .
d_gene: TRBD2
v_gene: TRBV5-1
j_gene: TRBJ2-2
CDR3nt: TGCGCCAGCAGTCCACTAGCGGGAGGCACCGGGGAGCTGTTTTTT
CDR3aa: CASSPLAGGTGELFF

abundance: many
d_gene: TRBD1
v_gene: TRBV28
j_gene: TRBJ1-2
CDR3nt: TGTGCCACTACGATAGACAGGGCTGATGGCTACACCTTC
CDR3aa: CATTIDRADGYTF

abundance: many
d_gene: TRBD1
v_gene: TRBV6-1
j_gene: TRBJ2-4
CDR3nt: TGTGCCAGCAGACGTCGTCGACAGGGCTCGATTATCAAAAACATTCAGTACTTC
CDR3aa: CASRRRRQGSIIKNIQYF

abundance: many
d_gene: .
v_gene: TRBV2
j_gene: TRBJ2-7
CDR3nt: TGTGCCAGCTCCCCAGGGGGGGCTGGTGTAGACGAGCAGTACTTC
CDR3aa: CASSPGGAGVDEQYF

abundance: many
d_gene: .
v_gene: TRBV4-1
j_gene: TRBJ2-3
CDR3nt: TGCGCCAGCAGCCAAGAGGTCCGGCCAGATACGCAGTATTTT
CDR3aa: CASSQEVRPDTQYF

abundance: many
d_gene: .
v_gene: TRBV18
j_gene: TRBJ2-7
CDR3nt: TGTGCCAGCTCACTCCAGGGCGAATACGAGCAGTACTTC
CDR3aa: CASSLQGEYEQYF

abundance: many
d_gene: TRBD1
v_gene: TRBV30
j_gene: TRBJ2-4
CDR3nt: TGTGCCTGGAGTGTACAGGGGGGAAACATTCAGTACTTC
CDR3aa: CAWSVQGGNIQYF

abundance: medium-sized
d_gene: .
v_gene: TRBV6-2/TRBV6-3
j_gene: TRBJ2-7
CDR3nt: TGTGCCAGCAGTTGGGCCCGGGACGGGCACTACGAGCAGTACTTC
CDR3aa: CASSWARDGHYEQYF

abundance: .
d_gene: .
v_gene: TRBV30
j_gene: TRBJ2-5
CDR3nt: TGTGCCGCTAAGAGCGACCAAGAGACCCAGTACTTC
CDR3aa: CAAKSDQETQYF